This T cell receptor beta chain is from a study of T cell repertoires in cytomegalovirus infection. The overall study: HLA-B-restricted CMV epitopes that are well studied were used alongside recently identified HLA-C-restricted ones. A matching HLA type, together with CMV infection, was signaled by public TCR beta signatures.

V was pared by 2 bases and J by 5 bases, with 9 bases between. The CDR3 totals 13 residues. Germline CDR1 reads MGHRA; CDR2 reads YSYEKL. TCRdb processed the reads anew with MiXCR; each CDR3 protein has one entry. Found here are some 920,000 distinct CDR3 sequences, around 30% of them singletons; the top ten hold over 11%. About this clonotype itself: Its antigen is not known.

Study findings and constraints: HLA-C-restricted CMV clonotypes gave the most frequent clonotype in two of eight donors.

The TCR originated in a human donor in good health (CMV status not recorded). Some clones in this sample may be carry-over from other donors' samples. The chain recombines TRBV4-1 with TRBJ1-1; no reliable D call. Material: cultured CD8+ T cells from PBMCs, obtained from culture after CMV antigen stimulation. This chain's CDR3 is CASSQMLWTEAFF. The CDR3 nucleotides are TGCGCCAGCAGCCAAATGTTATGGACTGAAGCTTTCTTT.